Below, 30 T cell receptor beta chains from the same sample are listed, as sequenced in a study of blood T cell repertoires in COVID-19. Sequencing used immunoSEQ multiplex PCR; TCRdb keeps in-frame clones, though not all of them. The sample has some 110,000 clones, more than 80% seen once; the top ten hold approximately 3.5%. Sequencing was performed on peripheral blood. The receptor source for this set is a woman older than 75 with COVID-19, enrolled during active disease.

DNA for the CDR3: TGCGCCAGCAGCCCGGGGGTTGTGGGCGGCAGCAATCAGCCCCAGCATTTT. Its protein is CASSPGVVGGSNQPQHF. The chain recombines TRBV5-1 with TRBJ1-5, with D possibly matching TRBD1 (5 bases). This CDR3 region has 17 residues. Germline-derived CDR1 and CDR2 are SGHRS and YFSETQ. V lost 4 bases, J lost 1 base, and 18 bases lay in between.

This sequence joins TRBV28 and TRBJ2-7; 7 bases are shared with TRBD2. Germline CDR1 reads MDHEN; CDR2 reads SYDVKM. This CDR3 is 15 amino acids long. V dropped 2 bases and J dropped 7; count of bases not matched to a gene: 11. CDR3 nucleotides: TGTGCCAGCAGTTTAACGGGCGGGAGTCGGGGAGAGCAGTACTTC. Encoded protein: CASSLTGGSRGEQYF.

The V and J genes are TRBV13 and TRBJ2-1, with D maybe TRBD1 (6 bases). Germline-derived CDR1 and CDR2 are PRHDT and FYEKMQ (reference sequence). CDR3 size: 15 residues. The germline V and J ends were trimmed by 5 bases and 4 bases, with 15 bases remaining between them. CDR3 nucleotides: TGTGCCAGCAGCCCCGGTGACAGGTTATACAATGAGCAGTTCTTC. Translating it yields CASSPGDRLYNEQFF. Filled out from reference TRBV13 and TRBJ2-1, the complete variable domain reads AAGVIQSPRHLIKEKRETATLKCYPIPRHDTVYWYQQGPGQDPQFLISFYEKMQSDKGSIPDRFSAQQFSDYHSELNMSSLELGDSALYFCASSPGDRLYNEQFFGPGTRLTVL.

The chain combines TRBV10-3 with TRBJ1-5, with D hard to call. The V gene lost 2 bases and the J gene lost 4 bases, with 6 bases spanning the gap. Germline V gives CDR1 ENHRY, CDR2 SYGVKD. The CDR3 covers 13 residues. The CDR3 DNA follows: TGTGCCATCAGTGAGAGAGGGAATCAGCCCCAGCATTTT. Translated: CAISERGNQPQHF.

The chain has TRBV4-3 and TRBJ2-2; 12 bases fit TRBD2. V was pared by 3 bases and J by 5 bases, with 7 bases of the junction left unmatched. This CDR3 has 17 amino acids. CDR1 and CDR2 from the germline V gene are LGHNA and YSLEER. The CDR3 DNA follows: TGCGCCAGCAGCCATAGCCTAGCGGGAGGGAAAACCGGGGAGCTGTTTTTT. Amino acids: CASSHSLAGGKTGELFF.

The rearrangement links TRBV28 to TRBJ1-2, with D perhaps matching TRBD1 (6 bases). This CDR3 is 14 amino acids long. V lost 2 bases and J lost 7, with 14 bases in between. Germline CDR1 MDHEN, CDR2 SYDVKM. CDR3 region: CASSLRIGGAGYTF. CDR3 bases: TGTGCCAGCAGTTTAAGAATAGGGGGAGCTGGCTACACCTTC.

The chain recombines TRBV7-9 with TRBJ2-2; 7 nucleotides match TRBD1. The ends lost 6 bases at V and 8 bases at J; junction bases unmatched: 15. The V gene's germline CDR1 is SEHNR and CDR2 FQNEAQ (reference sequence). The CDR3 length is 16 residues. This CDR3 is CASRTTGTDSQGELFF. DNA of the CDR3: TGTGCCAGCAGGACAACCGGGACAGACTCACAGGGGGAGCTGTTTTTT.

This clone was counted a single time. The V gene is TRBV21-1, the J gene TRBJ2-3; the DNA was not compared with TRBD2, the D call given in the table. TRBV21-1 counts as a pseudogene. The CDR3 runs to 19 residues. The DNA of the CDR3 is TGTGCCAGCAGCAATTTTGATACCCTTCGGCGGGAGGTCACAGATACGCAGTATTTT. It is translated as CASSNFDTLRREVTDTQYF.

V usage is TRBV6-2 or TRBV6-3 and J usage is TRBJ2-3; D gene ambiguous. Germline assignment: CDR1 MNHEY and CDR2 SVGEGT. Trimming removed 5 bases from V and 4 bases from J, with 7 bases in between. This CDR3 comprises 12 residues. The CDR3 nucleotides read TGTGCCAGCAGTCCCACAGCAGATACGCAGTATTTT. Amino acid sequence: CASSPTADTQYF.

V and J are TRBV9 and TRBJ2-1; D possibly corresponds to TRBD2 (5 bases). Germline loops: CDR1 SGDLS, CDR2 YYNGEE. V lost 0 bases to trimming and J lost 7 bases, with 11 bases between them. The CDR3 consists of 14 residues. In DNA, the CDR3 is TGTGCCAGCAGCGTAGAAGGGAGATGGAATGAGCAGTTCTTC. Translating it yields CASSVEGRWNEQFF.

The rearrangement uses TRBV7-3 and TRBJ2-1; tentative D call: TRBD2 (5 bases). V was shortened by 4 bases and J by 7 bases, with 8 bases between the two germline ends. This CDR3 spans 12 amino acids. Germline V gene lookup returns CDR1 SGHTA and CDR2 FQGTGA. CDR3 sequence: CASSSGWNEQFF. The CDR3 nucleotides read TGTGCCAGCAGCTCGGGGTGGAATGAGCAGTTCTTC.

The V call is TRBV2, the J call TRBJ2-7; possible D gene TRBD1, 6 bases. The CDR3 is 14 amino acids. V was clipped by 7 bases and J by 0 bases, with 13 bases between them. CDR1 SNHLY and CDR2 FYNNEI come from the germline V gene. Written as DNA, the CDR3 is TGTGCCAGCATGTATGGGGGCAGCTCCTACGAGCAGTACTTC. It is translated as CASMYGGSSYEQYF.

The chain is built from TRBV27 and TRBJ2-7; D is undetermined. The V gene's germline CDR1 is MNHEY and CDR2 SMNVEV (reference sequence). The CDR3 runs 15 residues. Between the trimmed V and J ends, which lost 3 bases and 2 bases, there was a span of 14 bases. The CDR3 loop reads CASSFIGALTYEQYF. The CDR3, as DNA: TGTGCCAGCAGTTTCATTGGAGCGCTTACCTACGAGCAGTACTTC.

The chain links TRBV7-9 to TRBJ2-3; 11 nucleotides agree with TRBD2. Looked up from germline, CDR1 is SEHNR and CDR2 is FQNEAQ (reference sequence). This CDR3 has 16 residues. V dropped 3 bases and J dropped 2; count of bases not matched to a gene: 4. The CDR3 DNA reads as TGTGCCAGCAGCTTCGGTAGCGGGAGGGTCACAGATACGCAGTATTTT. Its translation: CASSFGSGRVTDTQYF. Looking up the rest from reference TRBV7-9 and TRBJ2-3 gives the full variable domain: DTGVSQNPRHKITKRGQNVTFRCDPISEHNRLYWYRQTLGQGPEFLTYFQNEAQLEKSRLLSDRFSAERPKGSFSTLEIQRTEQGDSAMYLCASSFGSGRVTDTQYFGPGTRLTVL.

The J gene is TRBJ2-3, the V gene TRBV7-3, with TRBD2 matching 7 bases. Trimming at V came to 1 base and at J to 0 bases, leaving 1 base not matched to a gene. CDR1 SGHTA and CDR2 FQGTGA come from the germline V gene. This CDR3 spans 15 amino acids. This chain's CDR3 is CASSLNSGSTDTQYF. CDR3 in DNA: TGTGCCAGCAGCTTAAATAGCGGGAGCACAGATACGCAGTATTTT.

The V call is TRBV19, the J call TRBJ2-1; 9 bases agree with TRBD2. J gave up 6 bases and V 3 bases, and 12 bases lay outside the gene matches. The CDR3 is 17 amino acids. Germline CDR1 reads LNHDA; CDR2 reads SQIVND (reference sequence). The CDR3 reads CASSISAGGPGGNEQFF. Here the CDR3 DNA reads TGTGCCAGTAGTATTTCGGCGGGAGGGCCGGGGGGCAATGAGCAGTTCTTC.

CDR3 sequence (DNA): TGTGCCAGCACGCACGAGGGAACAACCGGGGAGCTGTTTTTT. This translates into CASTHEGTTGELFF. The chain carries TRBV4-2 and TRBJ2-2, with TRBD2 as a possible D gene (5 bases). The CDR3 totals 14 residues. V was shortened by 7 bases and J by 5 bases, with 14 bases between the two germline ends. Germline lookup yields CDR1 LGHNA and CDR2 YNFKEQ.

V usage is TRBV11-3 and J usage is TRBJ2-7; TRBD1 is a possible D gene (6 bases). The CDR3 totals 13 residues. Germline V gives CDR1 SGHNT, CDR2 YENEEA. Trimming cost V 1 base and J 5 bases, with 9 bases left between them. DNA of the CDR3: TGTGCCAGCAGCTTAGCAGCAGGGGACGAGCAGTACTTC. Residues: CASSLAAGDEQYF.

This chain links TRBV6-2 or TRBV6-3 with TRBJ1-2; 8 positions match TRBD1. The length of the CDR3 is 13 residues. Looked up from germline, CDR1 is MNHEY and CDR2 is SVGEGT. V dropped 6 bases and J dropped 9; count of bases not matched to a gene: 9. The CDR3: CASSPTGASRYTF. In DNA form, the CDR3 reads TGTGCCAGCAGCCCGACAGGGGCGTCGCGCTACACCTTC.

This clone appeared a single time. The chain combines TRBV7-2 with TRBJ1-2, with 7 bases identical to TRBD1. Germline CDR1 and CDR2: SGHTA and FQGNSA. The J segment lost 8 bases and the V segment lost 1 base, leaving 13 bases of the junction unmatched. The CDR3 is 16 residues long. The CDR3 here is CASSLEGGRPIVGYTF. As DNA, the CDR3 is TGTGCCAGCAGCTTAGAAGGGGGCAGACCGATCGTCGGCTACACCTTC.

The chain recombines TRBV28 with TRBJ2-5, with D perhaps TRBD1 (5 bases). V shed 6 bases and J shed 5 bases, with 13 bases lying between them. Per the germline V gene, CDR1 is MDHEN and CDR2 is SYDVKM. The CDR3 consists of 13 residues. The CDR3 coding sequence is TGTGCCAGCAGCCAGGGTAGTACGGAGACCCAGTACTTC. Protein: CASSQGSTETQYF.

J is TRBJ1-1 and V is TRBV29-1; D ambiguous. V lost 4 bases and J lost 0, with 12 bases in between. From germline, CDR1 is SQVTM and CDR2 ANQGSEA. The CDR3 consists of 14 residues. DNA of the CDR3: TGCAGCGTTGTTGCCGGGGTCATGAACACTGAAGCTTTCTTT. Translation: CSVVAGVMNTEAFF. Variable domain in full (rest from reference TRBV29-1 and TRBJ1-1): SAVISQKPSRDICQRGTSLTIQCQVDSQVTMMFWYRQQPGQSLTLIATANQGSEATYESGFVIDKFPISRPNLTFSTLTVSNMSPEDSSIYLCSVVAGVMNTEAFFGQGTRLTVV.

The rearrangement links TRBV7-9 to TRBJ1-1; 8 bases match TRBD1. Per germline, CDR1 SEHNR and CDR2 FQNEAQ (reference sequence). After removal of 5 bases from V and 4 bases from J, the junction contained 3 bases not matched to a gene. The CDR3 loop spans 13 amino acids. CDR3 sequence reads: CASSLGTGTEAFF. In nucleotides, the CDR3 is TGTGCCAGCAGCCTAGGGACAGGCACTGAAGCTTTCTTT. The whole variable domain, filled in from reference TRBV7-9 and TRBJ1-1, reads DTGVSQNPRHKITKRGQNVTFRCDPISEHNRLYWYRQTLGQGPEFLTYFQNEAQLEKSRLLSDRFSAERPKGSFSTLEIQRTEQGDSAMYLCASSLGTGTEAFFGQGTRLTVV.

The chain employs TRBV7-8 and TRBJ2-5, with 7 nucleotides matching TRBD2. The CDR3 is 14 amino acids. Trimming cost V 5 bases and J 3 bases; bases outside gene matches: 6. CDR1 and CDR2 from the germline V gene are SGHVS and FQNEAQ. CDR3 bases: TGTGCCAGCAGCCCACCTAGCGGTGAAGAGACCCAGTACTTC. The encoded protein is CASSPPSGEETQYF.

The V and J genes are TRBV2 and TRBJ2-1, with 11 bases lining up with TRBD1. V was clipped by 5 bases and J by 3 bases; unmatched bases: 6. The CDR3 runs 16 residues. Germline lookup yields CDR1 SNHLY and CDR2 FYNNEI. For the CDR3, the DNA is TGTGCCAGCAGTTACGGGGGGACAGGGGGCTACAATGAGCAGTTCTTC. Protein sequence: CASSYGGTGGYNEQFF.

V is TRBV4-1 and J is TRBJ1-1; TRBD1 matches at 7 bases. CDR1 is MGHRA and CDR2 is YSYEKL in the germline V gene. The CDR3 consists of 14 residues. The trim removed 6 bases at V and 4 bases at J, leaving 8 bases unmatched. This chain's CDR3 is CASRTQQGITEAFF. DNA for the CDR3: TGCGCCAGCAGGACGCAACAGGGGATCACTGAAGCTTTCTTT.

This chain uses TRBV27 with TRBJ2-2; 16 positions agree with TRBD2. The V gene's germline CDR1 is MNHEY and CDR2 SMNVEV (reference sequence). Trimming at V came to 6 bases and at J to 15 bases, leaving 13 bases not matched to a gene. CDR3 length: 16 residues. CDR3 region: CASSWDGTSGRAELFF. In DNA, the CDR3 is TGTGCCAGCAGCTGGGACGGGACTAGCGGGAGGGCCGAGTTGTTTTTT.

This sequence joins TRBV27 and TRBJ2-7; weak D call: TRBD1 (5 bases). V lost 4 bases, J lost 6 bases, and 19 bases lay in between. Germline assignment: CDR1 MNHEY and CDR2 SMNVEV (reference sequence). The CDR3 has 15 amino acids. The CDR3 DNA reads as TGTGCCAGCAGTTCCCCTGGGGCAGGCCAGGGCGAGCAGTACTTC. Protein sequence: CASSSPGAGQGEQYF.

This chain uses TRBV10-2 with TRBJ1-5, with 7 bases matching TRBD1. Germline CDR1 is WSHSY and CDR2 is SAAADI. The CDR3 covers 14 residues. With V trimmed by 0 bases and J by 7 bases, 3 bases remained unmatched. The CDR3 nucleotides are TGCGCCAGCAGTGAGTCACAGGGGAACCAGCCCCAGCATTTT. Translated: CASSESQGNQPQHF.

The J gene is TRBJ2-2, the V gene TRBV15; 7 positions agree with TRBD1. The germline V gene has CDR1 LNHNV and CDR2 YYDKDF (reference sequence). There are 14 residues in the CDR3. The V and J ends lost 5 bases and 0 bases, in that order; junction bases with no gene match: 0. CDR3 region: CATSDRANTGELFF. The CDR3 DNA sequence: TGTGCCACCAGCGACAGGGCGAACACCGGGGAGCTGTTTTTT.